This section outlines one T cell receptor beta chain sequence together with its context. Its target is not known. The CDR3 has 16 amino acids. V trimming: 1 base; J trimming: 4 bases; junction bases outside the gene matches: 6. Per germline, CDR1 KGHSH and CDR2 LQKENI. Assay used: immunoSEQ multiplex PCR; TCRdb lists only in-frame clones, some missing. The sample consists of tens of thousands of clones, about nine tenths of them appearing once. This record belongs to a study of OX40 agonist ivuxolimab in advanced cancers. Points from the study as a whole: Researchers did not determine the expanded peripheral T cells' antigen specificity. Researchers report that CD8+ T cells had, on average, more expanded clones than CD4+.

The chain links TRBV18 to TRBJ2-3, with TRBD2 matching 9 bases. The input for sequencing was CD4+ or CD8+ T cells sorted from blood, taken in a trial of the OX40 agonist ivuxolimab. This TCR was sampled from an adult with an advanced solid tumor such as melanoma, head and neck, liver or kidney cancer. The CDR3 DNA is TGTGCCAGCTCACCACGGGAGCGGGGGGTTGCAGATACGCAGTATTTT. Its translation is CASSPRERGVADTQYF.